The entry below describes one T cell receptor (beta chain). Peripheral blood samples and lesional scalp punch biopsies were obtained from alopecia areata patients. This entry is derived from a study of CD8+ T cells in alopecia areata. About the research overall: A regimen of oral tofacitinib, 5 to 10 mg twice daily, was given to treated patients.

TCR sequencing used cDNA made by reverse transcription of extracted RNA. Assay used: immunoSEQ multiplex PCR; TCRdb lists only in-frame clones, some missing. The table records roughly 130,000 clones, approximately 58% of them present only once. This CDR3 contains 12 residues. The germline V gene has CDR1 SNHLY and CDR2 FYNNEI. V lost 4 bases and J lost 9; bases outside the gene matches: 3. The chain is built from TRBV2 and TRBJ2-4; 7 bases align to TRBD2. Sequences were derived from CD4+ T cells sorted from blood, sampled at week 0. The TCR originated in a human donor with alopecia areata. Here the CDR3 reads CASSGGGGIQYF. The CDR3 coding sequence is TGTGCCAGCAGTGGGGGCGGGGGCATTCAGTACTTC. Full variable domain (missing parts from reference TRBV2 and TRBJ2-4): EPEVTQTPSHQVTQMGQEVILRCVPISNHLYFYWYRQILGQKVEFLVSFYNNEISEKSEIFDDQFSVERPDGSNFTLKIRSTKLEDSAMYFCASSGGGGIQYFGAGTRLSVL.